One and the same sample provided the 18 T cell receptor beta chains below, sequenced in a study of Graves' ophthalmopathy and Graves' hyperthyroidism. Using RNA transcripts, the TCR beta CDR3 regions were amplified. Investigators did first-round RT-PCR with HTBI primers, then second-round multiplex PCR. TCRdb processed the multiplex PCR reads anew with MiXCR; each CDR3 protein has one entry. Among approximately 460,000 distinct CDR3 sequences listed, approximately 15% were seen once. Sequenced material: blood. Source of these receptors: a woman in her twenties or thirties with Graves' ophthalmopathy.

The sample holds many counts of this clonotype. The genes are TRBV6-2 or TRBV6-3 and TRBJ2-5; D is undetermined. Trimming took 8 bases from V and 5 from J, leaving 18 bases between them. This CDR3 region has 14 residues. Germline V gene data show CDR1 as MNHEY and CDR2 as SVGEGT. The DNA of the CDR3 is TGTGCCAGCGGACCTTTGGTTTCGGTGGAGACCCAGTACTTC. Its translation: CASGPLVSVETQYF.

This clonotype was picked up many times. The chain joins TRBV6-5 to TRBJ1-1; D remains ambiguous. The CDR3 is 15 amino acids. The V end was cut by 6 bases, the J end by 6 bases, with 20 bases between. Germline V gene data show CDR1 as MNHEY and CDR2 as SVGAGI. In nucleotides, the CDR3 is TGTGCCAGCAGCGGACCCGATGACTACTACCCTGAAGCTTTCTTT. Encoded protein: CASSGPDDYYPEAFF.

This clonotype has at least ten counts. The V and J genes are TRBV19 and TRBJ1-6; D is undetermined. V was trimmed by 7 bases and J by 8 bases, leaving 18 bases between them. The CDR3 is 15 residues long. Germline lookup yields CDR1 LNHDA and CDR2 SQIVND (reference sequence). The CDR3: CASTETWLLDSPLHF. Written as DNA, the CDR3 is TGTGCCAGTACAGAGACCTGGTTATTGGATTCACCCCTCCACTTT.

This clonotype was detected ten times or more. The junction and the germline gene differ at one end; a read error may be behind it. This chain links TRBV30 with TRBJ1-1, with D maybe TRBD1 (5 bases). The CDR3 extends over 11 amino acids. Germline lookup yields CDR1 GTSNPN and CDR2 SVGIG (reference sequence). The CDR3 is CAWSRDGGLEF. In DNA, the CDR3 is TGTGCCTGGAGCCGGGACGGGGGACTAGAGTTT.

This clonotype was seen repeatedly, ten times or more. V gene TRBV20-1 combines with J gene TRBJ1-1, with 7 bases identical to TRBD1. CDR1 DFQATT and CDR2 SNEGSKA come from the germline V gene (reference sequence). This CDR3 contains 14 residues. After removal of 0 bases from V and 1 base from J, the junction contained 2 bases not matched to a gene. The DNA for the CDR3 is TGCAGTGCTAGAGATAACAGGGGGAACACTGAAGCTTTCTTT. Translated, it gives CSARDNRGNTEAFF.

This clonotype was counted at least ten times. The J gene is TRBJ2-7, the V gene TRBV20-1; 9 bases line up with TRBD2. This CDR3 spans 15 amino acids. J was trimmed by 7 bases and V by 6 bases; bases with no gene match: 16. Germline CDR1 reads DFQATT; CDR2 reads SNEGSKA (reference sequence). DNA of the CDR3: TGCAGTGCGGGCGGCTTACCCGGGACTAGCAGTGAGCAGTACTTC. Translated: CSAGGLPGTSSEQYF.

This clonotype was seen more than once but under ten times. The rearrangement joins TRBV3-1 to TRBJ2-2; D possibly uses TRBD1 or TRBD2 (5 bases each). The germline gives CDR1 LGHDT, CDR2 YNNKEL (reference sequence). Trimming removed 1 base from V and 4 bases from J, with 7 bases in between. The CDR3 totals 14 residues. The CDR3 region has the DNA TGTGCCAGCAGCCAAGCGAGGGGCACCGGGGAGCTGTTTTTT. Its protein is CASSQARGTGELFF.

J is TRBJ1-1 and V is TRBV6-2 or TRBV6-3, with a tentative D call TRBD1 (6 bases). Trimming cost V 6 bases and J 0 bases, with 17 bases left between them. The length of the CDR3 is 16 residues. Germline V gene data show CDR1 as MNHEY and CDR2 as SVGEGT. This CDR3 is CASSHEWGAMNTEAFF. CDR3 nucleotides: TGTGCCAGCAGCCACGAGTGGGGGGCAATGAACACTGAAGCTTTCTTT.

This clonotype was detected many times. The chain carries TRBV6-1 and TRBJ2-4, with 11 bases identical to TRBD2. The germline CDR1 and CDR2 sequences are MNHNS and SASEGT. Trimming at V came to 4 bases and at J to 1 base, leaving 9 bases not matched to a gene. CDR3 length equals 18 residues. The CDR3 sequence is CASSGFSGRVAAKNIQYF. The CDR3 nucleotides read TGTGCCAGCAGTGGGTTTAGCGGGAGGGTGGCGGCCAAAAACATTCAGTACTTC.

This clonotype was counted ten times or more. The chain is built from TRBV12-3 or TRBV12-4 and TRBJ1-2, with 8 bases aligning to TRBD1. V lost 3 bases to trimming and J lost 8 bases; unmatched junction nucleotides: 8. This CDR3 spans 14 amino acids. The DNA of the CDR3 is TGTGCCAGCAGTTTTTACGTACAGGGGGAGGGCTACACCTTC. Encoded protein: CASSFYVQGEGYTF.

Ten or more counts support this clonotype. The chain combines TRBV12-3 or TRBV12-4 with TRBJ1-1; D ambiguous. Trimming took off 3 bases at V and 1 base at J, with 9 bases between the two ends. CDR3 size: 14 residues. The CDR3 region is CASSFKQTNTEAFF. CDR3 nucleotide sequence: TGTGCCAGCAGTTTTAAGCAGACGAACACTGAAGCTTTCTTT.

This clonotype was detected ten times or more. V and J are TRBV27 and TRBJ2-7; TRBD1 aligns across 8 bases. The length of the CDR3 is 15 residues. Germline assignment: CDR1 MNHEY and CDR2 SMNVEV (reference sequence). V shed 4 bases, J shed 6 bases, and the junction held 11 bases outside the gene matches. CDR3 residues: CASSSARQGPSEQYF. Here the CDR3 DNA reads TGTGCCAGCAGTTCCGCTAGACAGGGGCCCAGCGAGCAGTACTTC.

The sample holds many counts of this clonotype. V gene TRBV27 combines with J gene TRBJ1-5, with 7 positions matching TRBD1. Looked up from germline, CDR1 is MNHEY and CDR2 is SMNVEV (reference sequence). V gave up 3 bases and J gave up 11 bases; unmatched junction bases: 10. This CDR3 is built from 14 residues. The CDR3 sequence: CASSFRQGSLSQHF. The CDR3 DNA reads as TGTGCCAGCAGTTTCCGACAGGGAAGCCTGTCCCAGCATTTT.

This clonotype was counted ten times or more. The chain is built from TRBV19 and TRBJ1-1; D perhaps matches TRBD1 (6 bases). Germline CDR1 reads LNHDA; CDR2 reads SQIVND (reference sequence). The CDR3 extends over 15 amino acids. Trimming shortened V by 6 bases and J by 1 base, and 15 bases separated the two germline ends. The CDR3 DNA reads as TGTGCCAGTAGGCTTTCAGGGGTCCCGAACACTGAAGCTTTCTTT. It encodes CASRLSGVPNTEAFF. The full variable domain, rest sourced from reference TRBV19 and TRBJ1-1, is DGGITQSPKYLFRKEGQNVTLSCEQNLNHDAMYWYRQDPGQGLRLIYYSQIVNDFQKGDIAEGYSVSREKKESFPLTVTSAQKNPTAFYLCASRLSGVPNTEAFFGQGTRLTVV.

This clonotype was observed at least ten times. The genes are TRBV29-1 and TRBJ2-5; the D gene is possibly TRBD2 (6 bases). Looked up from germline, CDR1 is SQVTM and CDR2 is ANQGSEA. The CDR3 totals 15 residues. V lost 4 bases, J lost 2 bases, and 17 bases lay in between. This chain's CDR3 is CSVVSATSRQETQYF. The CDR3, as DNA: TGCAGCGTTGTTTCGGCCACTAGCCGGCAAGAGACCCAGTACTTC.

This clonotype was seen repeatedly, ten times or more. The chain combines TRBV7-3 with TRBJ1-1, with D maybe TRBD1 (5 bases). Looked up from germline, CDR1 is SGHTA and CDR2 is FQGTGA. Trimming left V 5 bases short and J 4 bases short, with 17 bases between. The CDR3 length is 15 residues. Written as DNA, the CDR3 is TGTGCCAGCAGCACCTCGGGCAGGGCAAGCACTGAAGCTTTCTTT. Translated, it gives CASSTSGRASTEAFF. The full variable domain, its missing parts supplied by reference TRBV7-3 and TRBJ1-1, is GAGVSQTPSNKVTEKGKYVELRCDPISGHTALYWYRQSLGQGPEFLIYFQGTGAADDSGLPNDRFFAVRPEGSVSTLKIQRTERGDSAVYLCASSTSGRASTEAFFGQGTRLTVV.

The rearrangement links TRBV6-5 to TRBJ2-5; D remains ambiguous. Germline-derived CDR1 and CDR2 are MNHEY and SVGAGI. Trimming took off 5 bases at V and 3 bases at J, with 16 bases between the two ends. The CDR3 length is 15 residues. CDR3 bases: TGTGCCAGCAGTCCTCAAGGGATAGCTGAAGAGACCCAGTACTTC. It specifies CASSPQGIAEETQYF.

This clonotype was counted at least ten times. The chain recombines TRBV28 with TRBJ1-5, with TRBD1 matching over 9 bases. CDR1 MDHEN and CDR2 SYDVKM come from the germline V gene. V gave up 4 bases and J gave up 3 bases; unmatched junction bases: 7. This CDR3 contains 16 residues. CDR3 residues: CASSSQTGGNNQPQHF. Written as DNA, the CDR3 is TGTGCCAGCAGTTCGCAGACAGGGGGTAACAATCAGCCCCAGCATTTT. The variable domain in full, with the rest retrieved from reference TRBV28 and TRBJ1-5, is DVKVTQSSRYLVKRTGEKVFLECVQDMDHENMFWYRQDPGLGLRLIYFSYDVKMKEKGDIPEGYSVSREKKERFSLILESASTNQTSMYLCASSSQTGGNNQPQHFGDGTRLSIL.